This TCR beta chain is drawn from a study of T cells in localized non-small cell lung cancer. Study-wide results and caveats: Sequencing involved a lone tumor region, leaving heterogeneity possible. Peak T cell clonality was found in uninvolved adjacent lung, exceeding tumor. Higher blood T cell density tracked longer overall survival. Of the top 100 tumor clones, median around 55 were in adjacent lung, approximately 29 among its top 100.

In regard to this clone: The antigen remains undetermined.

TCRdb keeps only in-frame clones here, not all; method: immunoSEQ multiplex PCR. The table has under 50,000 clones, more than 85% seen once. The CDR3 is 16 residues long. V trimming: 6 bases; J trimming: 4 bases; junction bases outside the gene matches: 11. The germline CDR1 and CDR2 sequences are LNHDA and SQIVND (reference sequence). This receptor was taken from a man aged 35 to 70 with stage II lung adenocarcinoma. The source was PBMCs, collected before any cancer treatment. This chain links TRBV19 with TRBJ2-1; 8 nucleotides line up with TRBD1. Here the CDR3 DNA reads TGTGCCAGTAGCCCCGGACAGGGCAAGATGTACAATGAGCAGTTCTTC. This sequence encodes CASSPGQGKMYNEQFF.